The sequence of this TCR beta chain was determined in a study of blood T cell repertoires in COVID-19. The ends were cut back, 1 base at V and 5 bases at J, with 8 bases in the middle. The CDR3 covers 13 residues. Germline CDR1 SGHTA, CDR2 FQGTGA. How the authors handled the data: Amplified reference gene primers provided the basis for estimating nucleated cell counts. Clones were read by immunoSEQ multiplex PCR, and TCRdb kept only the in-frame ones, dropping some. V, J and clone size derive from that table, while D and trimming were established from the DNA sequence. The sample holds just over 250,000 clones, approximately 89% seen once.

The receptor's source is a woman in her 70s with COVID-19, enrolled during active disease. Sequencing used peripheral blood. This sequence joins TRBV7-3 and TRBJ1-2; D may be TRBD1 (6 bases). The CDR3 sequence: CASSLNRDYGYTF. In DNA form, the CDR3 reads TGTGCCAGCAGCTTAAACAGGGATTATGGCTACACCTTC. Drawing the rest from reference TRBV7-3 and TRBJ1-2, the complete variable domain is GAGVSQTPSNKVTEKGKYVELRCDPISGHTALYWYRQSLGQGPEFLIYFQGTGAADDSGLPNDRFFAVRPEGSVSTLKIQRTERGDSAVYLCASSLNRDYGYTFGSGTRLTVV.